These 10 T cell receptor beta chains originate from one sample sequenced in a study of blood T cells in healthy people across ages. A second roughly 7 to 12 cycle PCR used barcoded and J-beta primers. From the 5' RACE reads, TCRdb called clonotypes with MiXCR, one entry per CDR3 protein. Of a few hundred thousand distinct CDR3 sequences listed, about 25% are singletons. The sample consisted of blood. The receptors were gathered from a woman aged 70-85 years in good health.

This clonotype was seen many times. This rearrangement joins TRBV24-1 to TRBJ2-1; 7 bases fit TRBD2. The CDR3 length is 17 residues. The J segment lost 1 base and the V segment lost 4 bases, leaving 9 bases of the junction unmatched. Per germline, CDR1 KGHDR and CDR2 SFDVKD. This chain's CDR3 is CATSDPSGPTSYNEQFF. The CDR3 bases are TGTGCCACCAGTGACCCTAGCGGACCGACATCCTACAATGAGCAGTTCTTC.

The table lists this clonotype with a few counts. The chain is built from TRBV12-3 or TRBV12-4 and TRBJ2-1, with 12 bases lining up with TRBD2. This CDR3 is built from 16 residues. With 3 bases clipped from V and 1 base from J, the junction kept 1 base outside the gene matches. CDR3 region: CASSFGLAGSYNEQFF. The CDR3 coding sequence is TGTGCCAGCAGTTTCGGACTAGCGGGATCCTACAATGAGCAGTTCTTC.

This clonotype has a handful of counts. The CDR3 carries no conserved terminal phenylalanine or tryptophan, so it likely arises from a read error. The chain recombines TRBV6-2 or TRBV6-3 with TRBJ2-7; 9 bases align to TRBD2. With 4 bases clipped from V and 3 bases from J, the junction kept 7 bases outside the gene matches. The CDR3 consists of 15 residues. From germline, CDR1 is MNHEY and CDR2 SVGEGT. CDR3 sequence (DNA): TGTGCCAGCAGTTCCCGTAGCGGGAGTTTCTACGAGCAGTACCTC. Translating gives CASSSRSGSFYEQYL.

This clonotype was seen a few times. Possible read error: a much larger clone is one base away. The chain is built from TRBV24-1 and TRBJ1-2; D might be TRBD1 (6 bases). Germline CDR1 reads KGHDR; CDR2 reads SFDVKD. Trimming shortened V by 4 bases and J by 7 bases, and 21 bases separated the two germline ends. The CDR3 extends over 16 amino acids. The CDR3 loop is CATSENRAGGHCGYTF. CDR3 nucleotides: TGTGCCACCAGTGAGAATCGGGCCGGGGGGCATTGTGGCTACACCTTC.

The CDR3 reads CASSELISPVTKNIQYF. The CDR3, as DNA: TGTGCCAGCAGTGAACTGATTTCTCCCGTAACCAAAAACATTCAGTACTTC. This rearrangement joins TRBV28 to TRBJ2-4; D is unclear. Germline CDR1 MDHEN, CDR2 SYDVKM. The length of the CDR3 is 17 residues. The V gene lost 5 bases and the J gene lost 2 bases, with 19 bases spanning the gap.

On this clonotype itself: The CDR3 does not end in the conserved phenylalanine or tryptophan, so this is likely a read error. V gene TRBV7-2 combines with J gene TRBJ2-2; 9 nucleotides line up with TRBD2. Germline trimming cut 6 bases from V and 7 bases from J; bases unmatched to any gene: 6. The V gene's germline CDR1 is SGHTA and CDR2 FQGNSA. The CDR3 length is 14 residues. This chain's CDR3 is CASRVAGASGELFL. The DNA of the CDR3 is TGTGCCAGCAGAGTAGCGGGAGCAAGCGGGGAGCTGTTTTTG.

This clonotype was seen a few times. The rearrangement joins TRBV2 to TRBJ1-1; D is perhaps TRBD1 (5 bases). Trimming pared 5 bases from V and 1 base from J, leaving 8 bases between. This CDR3 spans 13 amino acids. From germline, CDR1 is SNHLY and CDR2 FYNNEI. The CDR3: CASSRQTNTEAFF. The CDR3 nucleotides read TGTGCCAGCAGTCGACAGACGAACACTGAAGCTTTCTTT.

This clonotype is a singleton in its sample. The V call is TRBV5-1, the J call TRBJ1-2, with TRBD1 as a possible D gene (6 bases). Germline V lookup: CDR1 SGHRS, CDR2 YFSETQ. The CDR3 has 16 residues. V lost 4 bases and J 5 bases, leaving 21 bases between the germline ends. CDR3 amino acids: CASSQSAGANRYGYTF. The CDR3, as DNA: TGCGCCAGCAGCCAATCGGCAGGGGCAAATCGTTATGGCTACACCTTC.

This chain links TRBV5-1 with TRBJ2-5; 12 bases are a match to TRBD1. With 4 bases clipped from V and 11 bases from J, the junction kept 12 bases outside the gene matches. The germline V gene encodes CDR1 SGHRS and CDR2 YFSETQ. This CDR3 is built from 15 residues. In DNA, the CDR3 is TGCGCCAGCAGCACGGAGGGACAGGGGGCGAGGGAGCAGTACTTC. Protein product: CASSTEGQGAREQYF. The complete variable domain, with remaining parts taken from reference TRBV5-1 and TRBJ2-5, reads KAGVTQTPRYLIKTRGQQVTLSCSPISGHRSVSWYQQTPGQGLQFLFEYFSETQRNKGNFPGRFSGRQFSNSRSEMNVSTLELGDSALYLCASSTEGQGAREQYFGPGTRLLVL.

The V call is TRBV12-3 or TRBV12-4, the J call TRBJ1-1; no clear D gene. Trimming cost V 1 base and J 2 bases, with 2 bases left between them. This CDR3 comprises 12 residues. The CDR3 is CASSLVNTEAFF. The CDR3 nucleotides read TGTGCCAGCAGTTTAGTAAACACTGAAGCTTTCTTT.